This passage covers 16 T cell receptor beta chains from one sample sequenced in a study of control samples from healthy donors and cancer patients. Here immunoSEQ multiplex PCR was the method, and the copy in TCRdb shows in-frame clones only, minus some. The sample carries about 160,000 clones, just over 90% recorded once. The sequenced sample consisted of blood. These receptors were taken from a woman aged 60-70 years in good health.

V usage is TRBV6-5 and J usage is TRBJ2-7; maybe TRBD2 (5 bases). This CDR3 is 15 amino acids long. CDR1 MNHEY and CDR2 SVGAGI come from the germline V gene. V gave up 5 bases and J gave up 5 bases, with 19 bases separating them. The CDR3: CASSHTPNLANEQYF. Written as DNA, the CDR3 is TGTGCCAGCAGTCACACCCCAAACCTAGCTAACGAGCAGTACTTC.

V is TRBV6-2 or TRBV6-3 and J is TRBJ1-6; the match to TRBD1 covers 9 bases. V was pared by 2 bases and J by 7 bases, with 6 bases of the junction left unmatched. This CDR3 spans 16 amino acids. Germline V gene lookup returns CDR1 MNHEY and CDR2 SVGEGT. The CDR3 region is CASSYDGTGYNSPLHF. The CDR3 nucleotides read TGTGCCAGCAGTTACGACGGGACAGGGTACAATTCACCCCTCCACTTT.

The V call is TRBV12-5, the J call TRBJ2-6; 7 bases map to TRBD1. The CDR3 has 15 residues. With 5 bases clipped from V and 2 bases from J, the junction kept 3 bases outside the gene matches. Germline lookup yields CDR1 LGHNT and CDR2 FRNRAP. The CDR3 DNA follows: TGTGCTAGTGGTCAAGGACAGGCTGGGGCCAACGTCCTGACTTTC. Its protein is CASGQGQAGANVLTF.

The V and J genes are TRBV20-1 and TRBJ2-6; no firm D call. Trimming shortened V by 3 bases and J by 2 bases, and 8 bases separated the two germline ends. The CDR3 length is 14 residues. Germline loops: CDR1 DFQATT, CDR2 SNEGSKA (reference sequence). CDR3 residues: CSASLTAGANVLTF. The CDR3 DNA reads as TGCAGTGCTAGTTTGACGGCTGGGGCCAACGTCCTGACTTTC.

The J gene is TRBJ1-5, the V gene TRBV18; D uncertain. V gave up 5 bases and J gave up 1 base, with 6 bases separating them. There are 13 residues in the CDR3. Per germline, CDR1 KGHSH and CDR2 LQKENI. This CDR3 reads CASSDMSNQPQHF. The CDR3 DNA is TGTGCCAGCTCAGACATGAGCAATCAGCCCCAGCATTTT.

This chain joins TRBV6-2 or TRBV6-3 and TRBJ1-5; 9 bases agree with TRBD1. CDR1 is MNHEY and CDR2 is SVGEGT in the germline V gene. J gave up 4 bases and V 6 bases, and 13 bases lay outside the gene matches. The CDR3 runs 17 residues. CDR3 sequence (DNA): TGTGCCAGCAGCTCCGGGACAGGGACGCCCCTAAATCAGCCCCAGCATTTT. Protein product: CASSSGTGTPLNQPQHF.

The chain employs TRBV11-2 and TRBJ2-5; no definite D call. CDR3 length: 15 residues. Germline values: CDR1 SGHAT, CDR2 FQNNGV. The V gene lost 0 bases and the J gene lost 2 bases, with 10 bases spanning the gap. The CDR3 sequence: CASSLDLPGQETQYF. Here the CDR3 DNA reads TGTGCCAGCAGCTTAGATCTCCCAGGACAAGAGACCCAGTACTTC.

As for this clone: Different DNA sequences within this sample yield the same CDR3. This sequence joins TRBV18 and TRBJ1-2; D remains unclear. The length of the CDR3 is 11 residues. V lost 1 base and J 8 bases, leaving 5 bases between the germline ends. The germline V gene encodes CDR1 KGHSH and CDR2 LQKENI. CDR3 amino acids: CASSPREGYTF. As DNA, the CDR3 is TGTGCCAGCTCACCACGGGAAGGCTACACCTTC.

The chain is built from TRBV30 and TRBJ2-1; 7 bases agree with TRBD1. Per the germline V gene, CDR1 is GTSNPN and CDR2 is SVGIG (reference sequence). The ends lost 1 base at V and 5 bases at J; junction bases unmatched: 8. This CDR3 contains 15 residues. This CDR3 is CAWSDFTGVNNEQFF. In DNA form, the CDR3 reads TGTGCCTGGAGTGACTTCACAGGGGTTAACAATGAGCAGTTCTTC.

On this clone: The same CDR3 is also encoded by other DNA sequences in this sample. The chain has TRBV5-1 and TRBJ1-1; weak D call: TRBD1 (6 bases). The CDR3 spans 14 residues. The germline V gene encodes CDR1 SGHRS and CDR2 YFSETQ. The V end lost 3 bases, the J end lost 0 bases, and 9 bases lay between the germline ends. The CDR3 sequence: CASSYGQMNTEAFF. In nucleotides, the CDR3 is TGCGCCAGCAGCTATGGACAGATGAACACTGAAGCTTTCTTT. Using reference TRBV5-1 and TRBJ1-1 for the parts outside the CDR3, the full variable domain is KAGVTQTPRYLIKTRGQQVTLSCSPISGHRSVSWYQQTPGQGLQFLFEYFSETQRNKGNFPGRFSGRQFSNSRSEMNVSTLELGDSALYLCASSYGQMNTEAFFGQGTRLTVV.

Relative to its sample, this clone is medium-sized. V is TRBV10-2 and J is TRBJ2-5; D unresolved. The CDR3 has 11 amino acids. The V gene lost 5 bases and the J gene lost 5 bases, with 6 bases spanning the gap. Germline CDR1 is WSHSY and CDR2 is SAAADI. The CDR3 reads CASSSGETQYF. The CDR3 coding sequence is TGCGCCAGCAGTTCTGGCGAGACCCAGTACTTC.

This clone turned up a few times. The chain carries TRBV4-3 and TRBJ2-5, with TRBD2 identical over 14 bases. The CDR3 totals 17 residues. V dropped 9 bases and J dropped 5; count of bases not matched to a gene: 14. Germline V gives CDR1 LGHNA, CDR2 YSLEER. CDR3 amino acids: CASRETSGGATEETQYF. CDR3 nucleotide sequence: TGCGCCAGTAGGGAGACTAGCGGGGGGGCAACGGAGGAGACCCAGTACTTC.

The V and J genes are TRBV11-1 and TRBJ1-1; possible D gene TRBD1, 5 bases. The CDR3 loop spans 18 amino acids. V was trimmed by 0 bases and J by 2 bases, leaving 19 bases between them. Germline assignment: CDR1 SGHAT and CDR2 FQDESV (reference sequence). This CDR3 reads CASSLAWDFYGRNTEAFF. The CDR3 DNA sequence: TGTGCCAGCAGCTTAGCGTGGGACTTTTACGGGAGAAACACTGAAGCTTTCTTT.

The chain employs TRBV5-1 and TRBJ1-4; the match to TRBD1 covers 8 bases. The V gene's germline CDR1 is SGHRS and CDR2 YFSETQ. The CDR3 extends over 14 amino acids. The V gene end was trimmed by 3 bases and the J gene end by 6 bases; junction bases not matched to a gene: 4. The DNA for the CDR3 is TGCGCCAGCAGCTCAGGGGGCGGAGATGAAAAACTGTTTTTT. It specifies CASSSGGGDEKLFF.

The rearrangement joins TRBV7-8 to TRBJ2-5; TRBD1 is a possible D gene (5 bases). CDR1 is SGHVS and CDR2 is FQNEAQ in the germline V gene. The CDR3 sequence is 14 residues long. Trimming left V 7 bases short and J 9 bases short, with 21 bases between. Here the CDR3 reads CASKTGAAALAQYF. For the CDR3, the DNA is TGTGCCAGCAAAACTGGGGCTGCCGCTTTGGCCCAGTACTTC.

The chain has TRBV9 and TRBJ1-1, with D hard to call. The CDR3 is 13 residues long. Germline V CDR1 and CDR2: SGDLS, YYNGEE. Trimming pared 3 bases from V and 2 bases from J, leaving 8 bases between. CDR3 loop: CASSASPNTEAFF. CDR3 nucleotide sequence: TGTGCCAGCAGCGCATCCCCTAACACTGAAGCTTTCTTT.